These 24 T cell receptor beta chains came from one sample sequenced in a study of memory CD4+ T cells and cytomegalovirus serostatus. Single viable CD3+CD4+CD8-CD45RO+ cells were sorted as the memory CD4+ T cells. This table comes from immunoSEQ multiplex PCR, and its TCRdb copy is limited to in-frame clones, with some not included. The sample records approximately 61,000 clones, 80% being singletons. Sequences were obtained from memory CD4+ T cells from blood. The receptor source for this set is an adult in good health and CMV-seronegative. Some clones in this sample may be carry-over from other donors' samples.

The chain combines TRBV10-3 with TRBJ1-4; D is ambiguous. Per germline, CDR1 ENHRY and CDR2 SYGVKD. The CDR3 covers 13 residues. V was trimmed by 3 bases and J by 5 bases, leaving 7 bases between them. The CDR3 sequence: CAISEPRNEKLFF. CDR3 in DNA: TGTGCCATCAGTGAACCCAGGAATGAAAAACTGTTTTTT.

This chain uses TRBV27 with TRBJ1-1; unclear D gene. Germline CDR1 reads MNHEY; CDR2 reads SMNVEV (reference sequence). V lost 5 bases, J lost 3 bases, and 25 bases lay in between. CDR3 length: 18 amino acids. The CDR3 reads CASSPIPPLGSPDTEAFF. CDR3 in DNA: TGTGCCAGCAGTCCCATCCCCCCTTTGGGCAGCCCTGACACTGAAGCTTTCTTT.

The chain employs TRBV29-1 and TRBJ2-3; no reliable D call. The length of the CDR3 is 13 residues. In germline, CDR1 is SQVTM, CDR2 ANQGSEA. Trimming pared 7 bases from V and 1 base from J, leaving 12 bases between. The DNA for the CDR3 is TGCAGCGCCGTCCGGGCTGGCACAGATACGCAGTATTTT. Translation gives CSAVRAGTDTQYF.

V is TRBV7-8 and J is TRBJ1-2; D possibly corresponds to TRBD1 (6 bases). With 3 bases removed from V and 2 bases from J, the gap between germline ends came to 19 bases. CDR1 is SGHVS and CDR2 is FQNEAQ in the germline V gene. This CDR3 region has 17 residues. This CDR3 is CASSFEIRGHRNYGYTF. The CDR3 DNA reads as TGTGCCAGCAGCTTTGAAATCCGGGGGCATAGAAACTATGGCTACACCTTC.

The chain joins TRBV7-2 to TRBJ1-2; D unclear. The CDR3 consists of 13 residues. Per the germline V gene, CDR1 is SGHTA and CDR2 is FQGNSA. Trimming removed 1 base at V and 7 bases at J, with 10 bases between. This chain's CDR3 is CASSLDPVRGYTF. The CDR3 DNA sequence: TGTGCCAGCAGCTTAGACCCGGTGCGTGGCTACACCTTC.

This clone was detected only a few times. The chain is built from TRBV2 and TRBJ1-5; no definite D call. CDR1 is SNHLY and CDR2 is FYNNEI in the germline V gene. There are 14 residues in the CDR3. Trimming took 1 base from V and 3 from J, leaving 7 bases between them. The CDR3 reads CASSEGAANQPQHF. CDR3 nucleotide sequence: TGTGCCAGCAGTGAAGGGGCAGCCAATCAGCCCCAGCATTTT.

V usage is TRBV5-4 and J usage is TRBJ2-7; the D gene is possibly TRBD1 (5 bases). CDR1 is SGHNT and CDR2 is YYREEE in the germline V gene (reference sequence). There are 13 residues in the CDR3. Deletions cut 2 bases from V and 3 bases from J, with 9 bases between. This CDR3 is CASSFRAGYEQYF. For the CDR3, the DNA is TGTGCCAGCAGCTTCAGGGCAGGCTACGAGCAGTACTTC.

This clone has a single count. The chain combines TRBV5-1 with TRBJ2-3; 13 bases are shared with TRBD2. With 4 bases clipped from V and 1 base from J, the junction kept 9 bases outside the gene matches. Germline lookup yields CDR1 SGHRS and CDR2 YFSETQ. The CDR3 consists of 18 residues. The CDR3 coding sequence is TGCGCCAGCAGCGTATCCGGGACTAGCGGGGATGGCACAGATACGCAGTATTTT. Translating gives CASSVSGTSGDGTDTQYF.

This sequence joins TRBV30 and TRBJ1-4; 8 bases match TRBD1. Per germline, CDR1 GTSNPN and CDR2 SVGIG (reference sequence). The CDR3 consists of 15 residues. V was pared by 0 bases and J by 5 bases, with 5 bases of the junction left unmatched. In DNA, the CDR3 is TGTGCCTGGAGTGTCAGCAGGGGGCCGAATGAAAAACTGTTTTTT. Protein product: CAWSVSRGPNEKLFF.

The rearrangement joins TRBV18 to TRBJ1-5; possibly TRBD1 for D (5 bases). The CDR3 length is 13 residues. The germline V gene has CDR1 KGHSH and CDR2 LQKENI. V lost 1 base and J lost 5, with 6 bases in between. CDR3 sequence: CASSPRGDQPQHF. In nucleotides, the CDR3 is TGTGCCAGCTCACCACGGGGGGATCAGCCCCAGCATTTT.

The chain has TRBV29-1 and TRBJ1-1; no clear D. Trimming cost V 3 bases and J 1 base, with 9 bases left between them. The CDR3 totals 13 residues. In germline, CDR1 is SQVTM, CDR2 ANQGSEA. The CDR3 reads CSVDWQSNTEAFF. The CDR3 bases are TGCAGCGTTGATTGGCAGTCGAACACTGAAGCTTTCTTT.

The CDR3, as DNA: TGCAGCGTTGAATCCCCTCAGGGAAGGACGCAGTATTTT. It is translated as CSVESPQGRTQYF. The chain recombines TRBV29-1 with TRBJ2-3; a weak D match, TRBD1 (5 bases). CDR3 size: 13 residues. Trimming stripped 2 bases from V and 9 bases from J, with 15 bases between. Germline V lookup: CDR1 SQVTM, CDR2 ANQGSEA.

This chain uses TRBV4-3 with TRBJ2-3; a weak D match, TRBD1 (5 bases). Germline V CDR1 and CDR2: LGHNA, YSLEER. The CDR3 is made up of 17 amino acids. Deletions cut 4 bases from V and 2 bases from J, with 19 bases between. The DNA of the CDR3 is TGCGCCAGCAGCCCCTCCCCCCAGGGTGCATTCACAGATACGCAGTATTTT. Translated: CASSPSPQGAFTDTQYF.

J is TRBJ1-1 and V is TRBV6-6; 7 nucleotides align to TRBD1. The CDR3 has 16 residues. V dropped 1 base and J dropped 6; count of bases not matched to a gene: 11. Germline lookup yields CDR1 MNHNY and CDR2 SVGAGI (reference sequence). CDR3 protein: CASSYFATGQGAEAFF. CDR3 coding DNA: TGTGCCAGCAGTTACTTCGCGACAGGGCAGGGCGCTGAAGCTTTCTTT.

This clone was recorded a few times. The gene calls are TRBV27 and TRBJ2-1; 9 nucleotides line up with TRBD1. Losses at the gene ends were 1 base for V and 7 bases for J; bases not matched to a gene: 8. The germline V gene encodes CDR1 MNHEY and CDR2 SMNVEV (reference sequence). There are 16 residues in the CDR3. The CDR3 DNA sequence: TGTGCCAGCAGTTTATTGGGGGACAGGGCGATAAATGAGCAGTTCTTC. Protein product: CASSLLGDRAINEQFF.

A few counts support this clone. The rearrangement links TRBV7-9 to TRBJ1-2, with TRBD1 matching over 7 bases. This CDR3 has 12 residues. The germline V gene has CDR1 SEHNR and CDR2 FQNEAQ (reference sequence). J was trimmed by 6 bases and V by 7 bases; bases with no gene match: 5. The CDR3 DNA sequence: TGTGCCAGCATCGGTGGACAGGATGGCTACACCTTC. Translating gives CASIGGQDGYTF.

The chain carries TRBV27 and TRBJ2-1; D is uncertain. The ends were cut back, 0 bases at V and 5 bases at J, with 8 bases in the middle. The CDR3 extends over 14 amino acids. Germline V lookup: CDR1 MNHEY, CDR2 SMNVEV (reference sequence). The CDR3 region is CASSLSRQDNEQFF. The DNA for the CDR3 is TGTGCCAGCAGTTTATCTAGGCAGGACAATGAGCAGTTCTTC.

The CDR3 region is CASSFTYRGGDGYTF. The CDR3 coding sequence is TGTGCCAGCAGCTTCACCTACAGGGGGGGAGATGGCTACACCTTC. This chain links TRBV7-2 with TRBJ1-2; 8 nucleotides line up with TRBD1. V gave up 3 bases and J gave up 6 bases; unmatched junction bases: 9. Germline values: CDR1 SGHTA, CDR2 FQGNSA. The CDR3 extends over 15 amino acids.

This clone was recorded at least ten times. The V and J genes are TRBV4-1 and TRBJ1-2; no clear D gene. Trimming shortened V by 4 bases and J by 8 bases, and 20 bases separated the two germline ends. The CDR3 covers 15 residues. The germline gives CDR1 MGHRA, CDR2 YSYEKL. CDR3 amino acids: CASSLLVFRSRGYTF. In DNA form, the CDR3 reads TGCGCCAGCAGCCTCCTAGTGTTCCGGAGCCGGGGCTACACCTTC.

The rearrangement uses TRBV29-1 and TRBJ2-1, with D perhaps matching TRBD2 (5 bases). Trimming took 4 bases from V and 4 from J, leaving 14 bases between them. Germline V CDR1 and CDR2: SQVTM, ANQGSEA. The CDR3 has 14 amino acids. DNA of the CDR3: TGCAGCGTTGTCCGGCTAGCAACATACAATGAGCAGTTCTTC. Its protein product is CSVVRLATYNEQFF.

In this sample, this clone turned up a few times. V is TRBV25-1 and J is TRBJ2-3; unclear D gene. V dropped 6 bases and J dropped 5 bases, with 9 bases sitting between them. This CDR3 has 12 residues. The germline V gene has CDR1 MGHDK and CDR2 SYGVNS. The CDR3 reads CASRDEGDTQYF. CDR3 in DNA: TGTGCCAGCAGGGACGAAGGAGATACGCAGTATTTT.

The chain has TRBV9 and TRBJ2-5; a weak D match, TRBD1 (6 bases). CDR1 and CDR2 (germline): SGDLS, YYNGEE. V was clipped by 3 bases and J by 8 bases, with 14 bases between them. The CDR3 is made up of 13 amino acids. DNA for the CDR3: TGTGCCAGCAGCGCAAATACAGGGTCCACCCAGTACTTC. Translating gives CASSANTGSTQYF.

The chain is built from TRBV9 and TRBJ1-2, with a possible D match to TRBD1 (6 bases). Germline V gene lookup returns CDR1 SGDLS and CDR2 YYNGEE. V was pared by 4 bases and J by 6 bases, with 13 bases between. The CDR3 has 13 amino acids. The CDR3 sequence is CASSPWTEDGYTF. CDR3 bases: TGTGCCAGCAGCCCCTGGACAGAGGATGGCTACACCTTC.

The CDR3 sequence: CASSHGPTESEQYF. DNA of the CDR3: TGTGCCAGCAGCCACGGCCCGACAGAGTCTGAGCAGTACTTC. The chain is built from TRBV5-4 and TRBJ2-7; a weak D match, TRBD1 (5 bases). This CDR3 comprises 14 residues. Trimming took off 4 bases at V and 7 bases at J, with 18 bases between the two ends. Per germline, CDR1 SGHNT and CDR2 YYREEE (reference sequence).